Shown below are 5 T cell receptor beta chains from a single sample sequenced in a study of cytomegalovirus exposure and HLA in healthy donors. The study ran its PCR with 60 Vbeta and 13 Jbeta primers. Clones were sequenced by immunoSEQ multiplex PCR, and TCRdb holds only the in-frame ones, with some missing. The sample includes 45,000 to 65,000 clones, about two thirds of them seen just once. The sequenced material came from PBMCs. These receptors were taken from a woman aged 45-60 years in good health and CMV-seropositive.

The chain recombines TRBV5-1 with TRBJ2-3; perhaps TRBD1 as D (6 bases). The V end was cut by 6 bases, the J end by 2 bases, with 19 bases between. Germline V lookup: CDR1 SGHRS, CDR2 YFSETQ. The CDR3 contains 16 residues. In DNA form, the CDR3 reads TGCGCCAGCAAGGGGCGATTAGGGACAATCACAGATACGCAGTATTTT. Its protein product is CASKGRLGTITDTQYF.

V and J are TRBV4-1 and TRBJ1-1; D perhaps matches TRBD1 (5 bases). V dropped 3 bases and J dropped 6 bases, with 20 bases sitting between them. This CDR3 is built from 16 residues. CDR1 is MGHRA, CDR2 YSYEKL, per germline. The CDR3 region is CASSQQAGGNVAEAFF. The CDR3 DNA sequence: TGCGCCAGCAGCCAGCAGGCGGGGGGGAACGTAGCTGAAGCTTTCTTT.

The chain employs TRBV28 and TRBJ1-3; a weak D match, TRBD1 (5 bases). With 3 bases removed from V and 0 bases from J, the gap between germline ends came to 12 bases. CDR1 is MDHEN, CDR2 SYDVKM, per germline. The CDR3 runs to 16 residues. Here the CDR3 reads CASSFHQGISGNTIYF. The DNA for the CDR3 is TGTGCCAGCAGTTTTCACCAGGGCATCTCTGGAAACACCATATATTTT.

This chain joins TRBV18 and TRBJ2-3; D might be TRBD2 (6 bases). CDR1 and CDR2 (germline): KGHSH, LQKENI. The CDR3 length is 15 residues. V lost 6 bases and J lost 3, with 16 bases in between. CDR3 bases: TGTGCCAGCTCGTCTAATATGGGGGGAACAGATACGCAGTATTTT. Protein sequence: CASSSNMGGTDTQYF.

The chain employs TRBV19 and TRBJ2-1, with TRBD2 matching over 7 bases. Germline lookup yields CDR1 LNHDA and CDR2 SQIVND (reference sequence). CDR3 length: 19 amino acids. The ends lost 8 bases at V and 0 bases at J; junction bases unmatched: 19. CDR3 bases: TGTGCCAGTCAAAACCGGGACTACCAGCGAGGGGTCTCCTACAATGAGCAGTTCTTC. Translated: CASQNRDYQRGVSYNEQFF.